The clone carrying this TCR beta chain was observed many times. Each single cDNA molecule received a unique molecular identifier. TCRdb fed the 5' RACE reads into MiXCR, producing one record per CDR3 protein. Here the sample spans roughly 43,000 distinct CDR3 sequences, 5% to 6.5% being singletons. The V gene lost 3 bases and the J gene lost 2 bases, with 15 bases spanning the gap. The CDR3 totals 15 residues. Germline lookup yields CDR1 SQVTM and CDR2 ANQGSEA. This sample was included in a study of early T cells in non-severe SARS-CoV-2 infection. The rearrangement joins TRBV29-1 to TRBJ2-3, with D perhaps TRBD2 (6 bases). Sequenced material: whole blood, taken at baseline. The sequence was obtained from an adult who was a healthcare worker with PCR-confirmed SARS-CoV-2 infection or an uninfected control (not recorded which). CDR3: CSVEGRPSYTDTQYF. DNA of the CDR3: TGCAGCGTTGAGGGGAGGCCGTCTTACACAGATACGCAGTATTTT.